The 23 T cell receptor beta chains below all came from one sample that was sequenced in a study of T cell responses to AZD1222 COVID-19 vaccine. Generated by immunoSEQ multiplex PCR, the TCRdb table keeps only in-frame clones and is missing some. The data show tens of thousands of clones, less than 95% seen once. The specimen was peripheral blood, collected 28 days after the second AZD1222 dose. The source is an adult who received the AZD1222 COVID-19 vaccine.

This chain uses TRBV5-1 with TRBJ2-5, with 12 bases fitting TRBD2. Germline lookup yields CDR1 SGHRS and CDR2 YFSETQ. Trimming took 5 bases from V and 3 from J; bases not matched to a gene: 5. The CDR3 length is 15 residues. CDR3 bases: TGCGCCAGCAGAACGACTAGCGGGGGAGAAGAGACCCAGTACTTC. This codes for CASRTTSGGEETQYF.

V is TRBV11-3 and J is TRBJ2-6, with D perhaps matching TRBD1 (5 bases). Per the germline V gene, CDR1 is SGHNT and CDR2 is YENEEA. This CDR3 region has 17 residues. V gave up 4 bases and J gave up 0 bases, with 13 bases separating them. CDR3 region: CASSWGRASSGANVLTF. The CDR3 nucleotides are TGTGCCAGCAGCTGGGGCAGGGCGAGCTCTGGGGCCAACGTCCTGACTTTC.

This clone was seen once. This sequence joins TRBV14 and TRBJ2-1; TRBD1 agrees at 12 bases. J was trimmed by 9 bases and V by 3 bases; bases with no gene match: 3. The CDR3 consists of 14 residues. Germline loops: CDR1 SGHDN, CDR2 FVKESK. The CDR3 DNA sequence: TGTGCCAGCAGCCACGGGACAGGGGGCGGTGAGCAGTTCTTC. It codes for CASSHGTGGGEQFF.

The CDR3 sequence is CASSRWGNEQFF. DNA of the CDR3: TGTGCCAGCAGCCGATGGGGGAATGAGCAGTTCTTC. The V and J genes are TRBV12-3 or TRBV12-4 and TRBJ2-1, with D perhaps being TRBD1 or TRBD2 (5 bases each). V was pared by 6 bases and J by 7 bases, with 10 bases between. The CDR3 sequence is 12 residues long.

This clone has only a few counts. The V call is TRBV18, the J call TRBJ1-3; D not certain. Germline V gene lookup returns CDR1 KGHSH and CDR2 LQKENI. The V and J ends lost 3 bases and 4 bases respectively, with 10 bases between them. The CDR3 is made up of 14 amino acids. The DNA of the CDR3 is TGTGCCAGCTCACCCCCCCAGGCCGGAAACACCATATATTTT. This codes for CASSPPQAGNTIYF.

The genes are TRBV19 and TRBJ1-1; possible D gene TRBD1, 5 bases. The V and J ends lost 4 bases and 8 bases respectively, with 11 bases between them. CDR1 LNHDA and CDR2 SQIVND come from the germline V gene (reference sequence). This CDR3 has 12 amino acids. In DNA form, the CDR3 reads TGTGCCAGTAGTACTCGACAGACGGAAGCTTTCTTT. It is translated as CASSTRQTEAFF.

J is TRBJ1-6 and V is TRBV9; 9 bases match TRBD1. The CDR3 extends over 16 amino acids. Germline V gene data show CDR1 as SGDLS and CDR2 as YYNGEE. V lost 4 bases and J lost 9; bases outside the gene matches: 11. CDR3 protein: CASSPPGTGNGSPLHF. The DNA of the CDR3 is TGTGCCAGCAGCCCGCCAGGGACAGGGAACGGTTCACCCCTCCACTTT.

The chain employs TRBV9 and TRBJ2-2; D is perhaps TRBD1 (5 bases). Trimming left V 3 bases short and J 6 bases short, with 12 bases between. Germline V gives CDR1 SGDLS, CDR2 YYNGEE. The CDR3 runs 14 residues. The CDR3 loop is CASSDQTVAGELFF. The CDR3 DNA reads as TGTGCCAGCAGCGACCAGACAGTAGCCGGGGAGCTGTTTTTT.

This rearrangement joins TRBV2 to TRBJ1-5; D might be TRBD1 (6 bases). CDR1 is SNHLY and CDR2 is FYNNEI in the germline V gene. Trimming removed 3 bases at V and 4 bases at J, with 13 bases between. The CDR3 length is 15 residues. In DNA, the CDR3 is TGTGCCAGCAGTGAGGACGGACAGAAGAATCAGCCCCAGCATTTT. It yields the protein CASSEDGQKNQPQHF.

The V and J genes are TRBV3-1 (or the pseudogene TRBV3-2) and TRBJ1-1, with D perhaps TRBD1 (6 bases). V dropped 0 bases and J dropped 0 bases, with 14 bases sitting between them. This CDR3 is built from 17 residues. The V gene's germline CDR1 is LGHDT and CDR2 YNNKEL (reference sequence). CDR3 nucleotide sequence: TGTGCCAGCAGCCAAGATCCGGCCGGGGACATGAACACTGAAGCTTTCTTT. This codes for CASSQDPAGDMNTEAFF.

This chain connects TRBV6-5 to TRBJ1-6; TRBD1 matches 7 bases. V lost 8 bases and J lost 11; bases outside the gene matches: 9. The CDR3 covers 13 residues. Germline lookup yields CDR1 MNHEY and CDR2 SVGAGI. This CDR3 is CASSGQELAPLHF. As DNA, the CDR3 is TGTGCCAGCTCCGGACAGGAACTAGCACCCCTCCACTTT.

The rearrangement joins TRBV28 to TRBJ2-3; a possible D gene is TRBD2 (7 bases). V gave up 7 bases and J gave up 2 bases, with 16 bases separating them. The germline CDR1 and CDR2 sequences are MDHEN and SYDVKM. This CDR3 contains 15 residues. The CDR3 region is CASTARGAVTDTQYF. Here the CDR3 DNA reads TGTGCCAGCACCGCTCGGGGGGCCGTCACAGATACGCAGTATTTT.

The CDR3 protein is CASSEGWFADTQYF. CDR3 sequence (DNA): TGTGCCAGCAGCGAGGGGTGGTTCGCAGATACGCAGTATTTT. The rearrangement uses TRBV27 and TRBJ2-3; D assignment may be TRBD1 or TRBD2 (5 bases each). V was shortened by 6 bases and J by 4 bases, with 14 bases between the two germline ends. The CDR3 extends over 14 amino acids. CDR1 and CDR2 (germline): MNHEY, SMNVEV (reference sequence).

The gene calls are TRBV4-1 and TRBJ2-7, with 7 nucleotides matching TRBD2. Germline values: CDR1 MGHRA, CDR2 YSYEKL. The CDR3 has 14 residues. With 2 bases clipped from V and 6 bases from J, the junction kept 7 bases outside the gene matches. The CDR3 sequence: CASSQSGGGGEQYF. CDR3 coding DNA: TGCGCCAGCAGCCAATCGGGGGGAGGAGGCGAGCAGTACTTC.

The rearrangement links TRBV13 to TRBJ2-7, with D unclear. The CDR3 contains 12 residues. CDR1 is PRHDT, CDR2 FYEKMQ, per germline (reference sequence). The V and J ends lost 5 bases and 4 bases respectively, with 9 bases between them. CDR3 residues: CASSPSGYEQYF. CDR3 DNA: TGTGCCAGCAGCCCCTCCGGGTACGAGCAGTACTTC.

This chain joins TRBV7-2 and TRBJ2-7; TRBD1 agrees at 7 bases. This CDR3 spans 14 amino acids. Trimming cost V 7 bases and J 6 bases; bases outside gene matches: 12. The germline V gene encodes CDR1 SGHTA and CDR2 FQGNSA. The CDR3 nucleotides read TGTGCCAGCACCTCCGTCACAGGGGTGGGCGAGCAGTACTTC. Amino acids: CASTSVTGVGEQYF.

This clone has just one count. The CDR3 loop is CASSFPGGANYEQYF. The CDR3 DNA reads TGTGCCAGCAGCTTTCCAGGGGGCGCGAATTACGAGCAGTACTTC. The rearrangement uses TRBV3-1 (or the pseudogene TRBV3-2) and TRBJ2-7; TRBD1 matches at 8 bases. With 5 bases clipped from V and 4 bases from J, the junction kept 10 bases outside the gene matches. The CDR3 spans 15 residues. Germline CDR1 reads LGHDT; CDR2 reads YNNKEL (reference sequence).

This rearrangement joins TRBV5-4 to TRBJ2-2, with D maybe TRBD2 (6 bases). V lost 4 bases to trimming and J lost 7 bases, with 11 bases between them. CDR1 is SGHNT, CDR2 YYREEE, per germline (reference sequence). CDR3 size: 13 residues. The CDR3 sequence is CASSPFGSGELFF. DNA for the CDR3: TGTGCCAGCAGCCCCTTCGGGAGCGGGGAGCTGTTTTTT.

Notes on this clone: Other nucleotide sequences from this sample produce the same CDR3. The genes are TRBV18 and TRBJ2-2; D gene ambiguous. V dropped 3 bases and J dropped 2 bases, with 7 bases sitting between them. CDR1 is KGHSH and CDR2 is LQKENI in the germline V gene. The CDR3 consists of 14 residues. CDR3 in amino acids: CASSPRSNTGELFF. The CDR3 region has the DNA TGTGCCAGCTCACCGCGAAGCAACACCGGGGAGCTGTTTTTT.

V usage is TRBV5-6 and J usage is TRBJ1-1; 7 bases align to TRBD1. Germline V gene lookup returns CDR1 SGHDT and CDR2 YYEEEE. The CDR3 is made up of 13 amino acids. The V gene end was trimmed by 4 bases and the J gene end by 5 bases; junction bases not matched to a gene: 5. The CDR3 spells CASSRRGLTEAFF. DNA of the CDR3: TGTGCCAGCAGCCGGAGGGGGCTGACTGAAGCTTTCTTT.

The gene calls are TRBV10-3 and TRBJ1-4; TRBD1 might be the D (6 bases). Germline V gene sequence: CDR1 ENHRY, CDR2 SYGVKD. The CDR3 runs to 15 residues. Trimming cost V 3 bases and J 5 bases, with 13 bases left between them. The CDR3 loop is CAISDTGPSNEKLFF. The CDR3 nucleotides read TGTGCCATCAGTGATACAGGGCCTTCAAATGAAAAACTGTTTTTT.

CDR3 in amino acids: CAWSGQGLGEQYF. The CDR3 DNA sequence: TGTGCCTGGAGTGGACAGGGGTTAGGCGAGCAGTACTTC. V usage is TRBV30 and J usage is TRBJ2-7, with 8 bases fitting TRBD1. Germline V gene data show CDR1 as GTSNPN and CDR2 as SVGIG (reference sequence). CDR3 length: 13 residues. The J segment lost 6 bases and the V segment lost 1 base, leaving 5 bases of the junction unmatched.

This rearrangement joins TRBV5-4 to TRBJ1-5; 7 bases agree with TRBD1. The germline CDR1 and CDR2 sequences are SGHNT and YYREEE (reference sequence). This CDR3 contains 14 residues. V was clipped by 2 bases and J by 5 bases; unmatched bases: 4. CDR3 region: CASSLQGRDQPQHF. In nucleotides, the CDR3 is TGTGCCAGCAGCTTACAGGGGCGGGATCAGCCCCAGCATTTT.